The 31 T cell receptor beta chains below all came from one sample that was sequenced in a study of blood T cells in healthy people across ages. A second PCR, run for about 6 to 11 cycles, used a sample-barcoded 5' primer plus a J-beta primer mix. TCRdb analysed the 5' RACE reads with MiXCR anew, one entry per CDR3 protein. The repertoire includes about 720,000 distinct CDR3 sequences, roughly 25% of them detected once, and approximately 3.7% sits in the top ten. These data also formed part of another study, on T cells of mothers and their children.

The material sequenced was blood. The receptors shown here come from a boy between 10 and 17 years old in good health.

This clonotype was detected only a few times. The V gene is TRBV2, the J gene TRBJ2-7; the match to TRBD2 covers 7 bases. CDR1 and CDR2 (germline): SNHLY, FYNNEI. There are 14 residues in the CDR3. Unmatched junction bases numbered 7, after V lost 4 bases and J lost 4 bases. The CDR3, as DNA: TGTGCCAGCAGTGTCGAGGGAGGGAGGTACGAGCAGTACTTC. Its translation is CASSVEGGRYEQYF.

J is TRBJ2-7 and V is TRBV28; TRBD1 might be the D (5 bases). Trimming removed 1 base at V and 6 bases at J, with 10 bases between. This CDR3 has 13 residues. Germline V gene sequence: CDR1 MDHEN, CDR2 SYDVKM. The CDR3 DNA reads TGTGCCAGCAGTTTATCACAGGTGGGCGAGCAGTACTTC. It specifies CASSLSQVGEQYF.

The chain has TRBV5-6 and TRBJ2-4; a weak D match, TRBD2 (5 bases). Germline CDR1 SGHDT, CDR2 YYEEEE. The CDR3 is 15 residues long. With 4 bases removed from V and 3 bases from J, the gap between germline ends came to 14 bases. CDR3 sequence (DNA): TGTGCCAGCAGCGACGGGCGGGCAGGCAAAAACATTCAGTACTTC. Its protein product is CASSDGRAGKNIQYF.

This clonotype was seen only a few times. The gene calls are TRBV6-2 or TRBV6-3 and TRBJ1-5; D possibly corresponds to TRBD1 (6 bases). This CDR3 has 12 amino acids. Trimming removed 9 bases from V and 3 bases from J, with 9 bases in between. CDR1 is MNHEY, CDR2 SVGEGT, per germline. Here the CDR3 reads CASQGSNQPQHF. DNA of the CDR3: TGTGCCAGTCAGGGGTCCAATCAGCCCCAGCATTTT.

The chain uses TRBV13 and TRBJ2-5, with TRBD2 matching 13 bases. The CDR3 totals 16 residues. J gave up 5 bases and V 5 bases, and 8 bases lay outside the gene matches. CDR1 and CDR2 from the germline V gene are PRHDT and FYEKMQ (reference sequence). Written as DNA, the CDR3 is TGTGCCAGCAGCCCACCGACTAGCGGGGGGAAGGAGACCCAGTACTTC. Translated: CASSPPTSGGKETQYF.

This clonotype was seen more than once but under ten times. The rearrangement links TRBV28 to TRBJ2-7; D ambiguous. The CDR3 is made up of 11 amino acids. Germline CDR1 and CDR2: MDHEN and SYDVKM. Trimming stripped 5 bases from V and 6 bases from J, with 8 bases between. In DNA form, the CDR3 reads TGTGCCAGCAGTCATGCCCCCGAGCAGTACTTC. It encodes CASSHAPEQYF.

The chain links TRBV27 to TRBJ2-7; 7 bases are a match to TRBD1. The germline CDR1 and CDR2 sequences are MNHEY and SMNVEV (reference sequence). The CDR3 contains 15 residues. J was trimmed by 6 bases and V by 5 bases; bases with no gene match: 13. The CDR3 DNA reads TGTGCCAGCAGTGTAATATCGGGCAGGGGGACCGAGCAGTACTTC. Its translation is CASSVISGRGTEQYF.

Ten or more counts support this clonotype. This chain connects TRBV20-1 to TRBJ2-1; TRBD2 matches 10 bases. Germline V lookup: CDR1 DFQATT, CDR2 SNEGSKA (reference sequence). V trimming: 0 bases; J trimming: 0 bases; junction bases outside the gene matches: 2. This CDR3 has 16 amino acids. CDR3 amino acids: CSARDPSGSSYNEQFF. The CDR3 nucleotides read TGCAGTGCTAGAGACCCTAGCGGGAGCTCCTACAATGAGCAGTTCTTC.

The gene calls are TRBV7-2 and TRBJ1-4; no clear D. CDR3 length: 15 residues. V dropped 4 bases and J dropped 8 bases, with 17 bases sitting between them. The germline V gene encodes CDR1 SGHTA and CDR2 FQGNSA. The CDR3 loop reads CASSSPPPLGEKLFF. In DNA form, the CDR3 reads TGTGCCAGCAGCTCCCCTCCCCCTCTCGGGGAAAAACTGTTTTTT.

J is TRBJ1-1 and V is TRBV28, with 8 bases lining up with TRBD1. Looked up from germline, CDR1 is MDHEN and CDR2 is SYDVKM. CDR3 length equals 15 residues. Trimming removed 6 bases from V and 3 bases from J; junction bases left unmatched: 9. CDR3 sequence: CASRETGALDTEAFF. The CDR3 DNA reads TGTGCCAGCAGGGAGACAGGGGCGTTGGACACTGAAGCTTTCTTT.

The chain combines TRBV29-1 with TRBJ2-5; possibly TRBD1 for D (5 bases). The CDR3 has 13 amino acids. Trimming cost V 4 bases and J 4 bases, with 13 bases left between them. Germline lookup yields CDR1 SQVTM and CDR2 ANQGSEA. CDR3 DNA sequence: TGCAGCGTTGCCCCAGGGCTGGGAGAGACCCAGTACTTC. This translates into CSVAPGLGETQYF.

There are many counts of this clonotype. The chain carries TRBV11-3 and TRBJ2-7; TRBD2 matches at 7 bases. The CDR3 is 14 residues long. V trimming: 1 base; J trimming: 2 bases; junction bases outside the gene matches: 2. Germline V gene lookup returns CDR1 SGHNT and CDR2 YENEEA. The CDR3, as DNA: TGTGCCAGCAGCTTAGGAGCGGGGACCTACGAGCAGTACTTC. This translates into CASSLGAGTYEQYF.

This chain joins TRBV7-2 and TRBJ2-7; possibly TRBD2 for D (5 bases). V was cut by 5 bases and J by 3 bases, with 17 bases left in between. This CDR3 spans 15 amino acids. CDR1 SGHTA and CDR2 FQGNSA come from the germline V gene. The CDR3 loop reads CASSRRTAANYEQYF. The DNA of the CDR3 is TGTGCCAGCAGCCGGCGGACTGCCGCGAACTACGAGCAGTACTTC.

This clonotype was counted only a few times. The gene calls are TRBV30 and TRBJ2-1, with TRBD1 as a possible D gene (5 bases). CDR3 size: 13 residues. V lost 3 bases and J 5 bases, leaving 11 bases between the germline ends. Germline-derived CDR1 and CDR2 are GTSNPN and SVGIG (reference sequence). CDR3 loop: CAWRMDNDNEQFF. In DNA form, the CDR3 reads TGTGCCTGGAGGATGGACAACGACAATGAGCAGTTCTTC.

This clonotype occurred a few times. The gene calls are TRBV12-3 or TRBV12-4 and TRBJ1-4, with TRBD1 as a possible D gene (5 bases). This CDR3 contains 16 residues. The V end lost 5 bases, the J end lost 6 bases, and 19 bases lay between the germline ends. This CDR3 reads CASSELQGGEDEKLFF. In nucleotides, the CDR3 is TGTGCCAGCAGTGAACTTCAGGGCGGAGAGGATGAAAAACTGTTTTTT.

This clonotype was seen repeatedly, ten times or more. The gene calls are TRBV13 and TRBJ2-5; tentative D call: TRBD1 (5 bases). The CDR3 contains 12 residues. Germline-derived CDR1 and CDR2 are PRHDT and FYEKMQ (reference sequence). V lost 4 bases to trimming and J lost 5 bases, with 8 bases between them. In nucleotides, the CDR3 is TGTGCCAGCAGCTCGTCAGGGGAGACCCAGTACTTC. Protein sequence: CASSSSGETQYF.

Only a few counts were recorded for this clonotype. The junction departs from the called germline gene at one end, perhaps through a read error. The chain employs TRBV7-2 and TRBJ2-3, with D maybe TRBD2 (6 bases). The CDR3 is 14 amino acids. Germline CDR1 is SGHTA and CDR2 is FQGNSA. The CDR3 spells CASSLRRATDTQYF. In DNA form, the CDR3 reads TGCGCCAGCAGCCTTAGGAGGGCAACAGATACGCAGTATTTT.

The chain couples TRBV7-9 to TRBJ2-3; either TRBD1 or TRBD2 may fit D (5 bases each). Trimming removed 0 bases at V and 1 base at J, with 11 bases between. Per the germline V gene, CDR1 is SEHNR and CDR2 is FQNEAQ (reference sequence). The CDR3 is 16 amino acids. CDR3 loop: CASSLAPGTGTDTQYF. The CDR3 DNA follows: TGTGCCAGCAGCTTAGCACCCGGGACGGGCACAGATACGCAGTATTTT.

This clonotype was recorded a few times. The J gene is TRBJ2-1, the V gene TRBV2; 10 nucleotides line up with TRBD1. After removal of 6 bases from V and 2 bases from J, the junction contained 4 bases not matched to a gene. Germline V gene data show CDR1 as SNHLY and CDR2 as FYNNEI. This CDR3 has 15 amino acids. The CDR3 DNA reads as TGTGCCAGCAGGGATGACAGGGGGCCCTACAATGAGCAGTTCTTC. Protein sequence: CASRDDRGPYNEQFF.

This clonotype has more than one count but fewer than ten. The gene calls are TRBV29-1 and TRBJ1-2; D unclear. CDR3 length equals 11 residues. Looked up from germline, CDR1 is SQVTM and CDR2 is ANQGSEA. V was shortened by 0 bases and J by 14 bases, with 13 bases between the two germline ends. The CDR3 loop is CSVEDLPGRTF. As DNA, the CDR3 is TGCAGCGTTGAAGATCTTCCGGGTCGAACCTTC.

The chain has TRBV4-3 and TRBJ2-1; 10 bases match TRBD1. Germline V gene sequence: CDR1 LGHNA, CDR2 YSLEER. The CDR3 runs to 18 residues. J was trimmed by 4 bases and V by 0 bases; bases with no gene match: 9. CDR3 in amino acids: CASSQDFFGGQGYNEQFF. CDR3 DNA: TGCGCCAGCAGCCAAGATTTTTTTGGGGGACAGGGGTACAATGAGCAGTTCTTC.

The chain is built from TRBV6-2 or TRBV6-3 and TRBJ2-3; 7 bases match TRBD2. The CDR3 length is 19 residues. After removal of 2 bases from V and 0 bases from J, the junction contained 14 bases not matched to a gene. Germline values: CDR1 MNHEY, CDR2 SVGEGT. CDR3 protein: CASSYPGLDPTPSTDTQYF. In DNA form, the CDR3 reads TGTGCCAGCAGTTACCCCGGACTAGACCCCACGCCTAGCACAGATACGCAGTATTTT.

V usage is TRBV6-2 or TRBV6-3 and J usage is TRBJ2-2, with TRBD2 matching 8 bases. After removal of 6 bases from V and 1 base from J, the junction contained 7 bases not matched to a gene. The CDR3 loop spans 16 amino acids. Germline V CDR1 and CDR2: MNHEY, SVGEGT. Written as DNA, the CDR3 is TGTGCCAGCAGCAAAGCGGGGGACCAGAACACCGGGGAGCTGTTTTTT. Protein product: CASSKAGDQNTGELFF.

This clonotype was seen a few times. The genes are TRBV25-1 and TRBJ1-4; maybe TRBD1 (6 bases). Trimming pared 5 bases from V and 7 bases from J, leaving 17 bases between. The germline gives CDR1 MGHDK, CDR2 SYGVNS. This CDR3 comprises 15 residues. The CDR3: CASSRDIRGAEKLFF. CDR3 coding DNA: TGTGCCAGCAGTAGGGACATCCGGGGGGCTGAAAAACTGTTTTTT.

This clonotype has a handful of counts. The CDR3 nucleotides are TGTGCCAGCAGTCTCCGGTCGCTAGCCAAAAACATTCAGTACTTC. Translating it yields CASSLRSLAKNIQYF. This chain connects TRBV6-2 or TRBV6-3 to TRBJ2-4; D ambiguous. The CDR3 extends over 15 amino acids. Germline-derived CDR1 and CDR2 are MNHEY and SVGEGT. Trimming stripped 5 bases from V and 0 bases from J, with 11 bases between.

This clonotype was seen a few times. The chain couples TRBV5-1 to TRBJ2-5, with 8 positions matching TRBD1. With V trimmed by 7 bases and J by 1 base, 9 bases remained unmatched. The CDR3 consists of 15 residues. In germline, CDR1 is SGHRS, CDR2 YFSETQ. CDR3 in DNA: TGCGCCAGCGGGACGACAGGGGAAATCCAAGAGACCCAGTACTTC. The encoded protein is CASGTTGEIQETQYF.

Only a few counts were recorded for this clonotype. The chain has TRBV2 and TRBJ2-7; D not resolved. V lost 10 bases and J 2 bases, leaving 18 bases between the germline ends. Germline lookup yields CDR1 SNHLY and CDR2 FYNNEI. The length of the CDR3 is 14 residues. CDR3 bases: TGTGCCATTCGGACGAGATCACAACCCTACGAGCAGTACTTC. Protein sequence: CAIRTRSQPYEQYF.

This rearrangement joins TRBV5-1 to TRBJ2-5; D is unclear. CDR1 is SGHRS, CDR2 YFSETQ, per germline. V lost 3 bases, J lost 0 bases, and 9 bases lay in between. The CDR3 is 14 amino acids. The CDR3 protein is CASSWVGDQETQYF. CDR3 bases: TGCGCCAGCAGCTGGGTTGGGGACCAAGAGACCCAGTACTTC.

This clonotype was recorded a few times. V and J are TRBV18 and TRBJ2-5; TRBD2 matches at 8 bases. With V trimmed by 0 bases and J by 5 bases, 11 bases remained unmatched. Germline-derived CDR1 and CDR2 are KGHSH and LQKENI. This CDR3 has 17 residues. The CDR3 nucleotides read TGTGCCAGCTCACCACCGGCGGGGGGCGGCCTCGCGGAGACCCAGTACTTC. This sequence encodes CASSPPAGGGLAETQYF.

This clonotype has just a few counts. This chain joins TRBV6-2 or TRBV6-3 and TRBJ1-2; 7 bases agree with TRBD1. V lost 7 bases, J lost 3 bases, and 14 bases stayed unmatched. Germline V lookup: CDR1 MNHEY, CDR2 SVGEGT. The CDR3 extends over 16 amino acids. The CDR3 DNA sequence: TGTGCCAGCACCTTATTCGGGACAGTGGACGACTATGGCTACACCTTC. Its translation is CASTLFGTVDDYGYTF.

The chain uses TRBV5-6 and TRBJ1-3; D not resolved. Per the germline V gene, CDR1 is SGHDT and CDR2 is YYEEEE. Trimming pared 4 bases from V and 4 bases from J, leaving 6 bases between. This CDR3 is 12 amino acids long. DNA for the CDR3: TGTGCCAGCAGCCTTCTCGGAAACACCATATATTTT. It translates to CASSLLGNTIYF.